This TCR beta chain derives from a study of blood T cell repertoires in COVID-19. Looking at the study overall: Sites in the United States, Italy and Spain provided acute and convalescent COVID-19 samples. PBMCs, B-cell-depleted T cells, or T cells were the source of the cDNA or gDNA that made up the material.

In the source study's methods: The authors estimated nucleated cell counts from reference gene primer amplification. Clones were read by immunoSEQ multiplex PCR, and TCRdb kept only the in-frame ones, dropping some. From that table come the V and J calls and clone size; the DNA was used to work out D and trimming. The sample gives 99,000 or so clones, 85% of which show up once; 4.1% is in the top ten. With 4 bases removed from V and 5 bases from J, the gap between germline ends came to 15 bases. Germline V CDR1 and CDR2: LNHDA, SQIVND (reference sequence). The CDR3 is made up of 14 amino acids. V gene TRBV19 combines with J gene TRBJ2-7; possibly TRBD1 for D (5 bases). This receptor was identified in a man over 45 with acute or convalescent COVID-19. Sequencing was done on a sample of peripheral blood. In nucleotides, the CDR3 is TGTGCCAGTAGTAGCTCAGGGTGGTGGGACGAGCAGTACTTC. Translating gives CASSSSGWWDEQYF.